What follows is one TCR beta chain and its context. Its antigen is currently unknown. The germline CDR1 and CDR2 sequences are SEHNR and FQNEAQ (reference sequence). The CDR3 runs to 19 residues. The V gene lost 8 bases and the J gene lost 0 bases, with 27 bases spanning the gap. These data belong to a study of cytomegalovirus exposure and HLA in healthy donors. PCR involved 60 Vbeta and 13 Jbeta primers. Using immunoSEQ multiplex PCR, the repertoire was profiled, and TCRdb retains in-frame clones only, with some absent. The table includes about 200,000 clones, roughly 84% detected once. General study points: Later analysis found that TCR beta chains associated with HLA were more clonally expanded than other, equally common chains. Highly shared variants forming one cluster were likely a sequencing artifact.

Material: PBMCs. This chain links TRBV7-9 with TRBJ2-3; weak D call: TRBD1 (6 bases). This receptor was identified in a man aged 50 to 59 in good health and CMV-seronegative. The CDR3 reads CASHLVANWKQGSTDTQYF. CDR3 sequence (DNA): TGTGCCAGCCACCTGGTCGCAAATTGGAAACAGGGAAGCACAGATACGCAGTATTTT.